This is a list of T cell receptor beta chains from one sample in a study of OX40 agonist ivuxolimab in advanced cancers. Sequenced by immunoSEQ multiplex PCR; TCRdb stores in-frame clones only, minus some. The table lists about 58,000 clones, about 87% of them singletons. The specimen comprised CD4+ or CD8+ T cells sorted from blood, sampled in a trial of the OX40 agonist ivuxolimab. All receptors come from an adult with an advanced solid tumor such as melanoma, head and neck, liver or kidney cancer. The conserved cysteine and the conserved F or W are not part of the CDR3 here. Each record gives: V gene, CDR3 protein.

>TRBV19
ASKVVSVTGELF
>TRBV30
AWSTGRLDQPQH
>TRBV28
ASSASQGSYEQY
>TRBV2
ASREGQGRNTIY
>TRBV6-6
ASTLGVLQSPYGYT
>TRBV7-3
ASSPQGRGTGELF
>TRBV7-8
ASSPGQLLDGYT
>TRBV2
ASSVQGGTEAF
>TRBV6-5
ASRHNSGVGETQY
>TRBV15
AASRDPPGEAAEQY
>TRBV5-1
ASSSEGVGGYT
>TRBV18
ASSLFSGRSNTGELF
>TRBV29-1
SVEDVGATDTQY
>TRBV14
ASSRRLAGGPQDTQY
>TRBV4-1
ASSQGPAGGSYEQY
>TRBV4-3
ASSQGPDSFYEQY
>TRBV5-6
ASSLYTSGWNTGELF
>TRBV11-2
ASSLERGSYNEQF
>TRBV13
ASSLTTGVGTDTQY
>TRBV18
ASSPGTGNNQPQH
>TRBV18
ASSPQDRQETQY
>TRBV30
AWIVQNTNTEAF
>TRBV4-1
ASSAHSGRNTGELF
>TRBV5-1
ASSYDRDRGFAAF
>TRBV5-4
ASSRTSGGQETQY
>TRBV11-1
ASSNRFAATGGETQY
>TRBV5-1
ASRTTGSNTGELF
>TRBV7-9
ASSLGSYEKLF
>TRBV11-2
ASSFSGTSTDTQY
>TRBV27
ASSRGQGGPRQY
>TRBV5-1
ASSLAPSGTAGELF
>TRBV6-5
ASSTGDGYEKLF
>TRBV28
ASSLGQGAHEQY
>TRBV15
ATSRGWGYEQY
>TRBV15
ATSRDLELGEQY
>TRBV10-2
ASSNPRQGSAF
>TRBV18
ASSRTNQETQY
>TRBV25-1
ASSERGYEQY
>TRBV7-2
ASSGGLATDTQY
>TRBV16
ASSPQLNHGNQPQH
>TRBV7-8
ASGTPGSNEKLF
>TRBV7-9
ASSGTSGSFYEQY
>TRBV30
ARDQGSETQY
>TRBV19
ASSPSPGTPYGYT
>TRBV5-6
ASSRIQGTEAF
>TRBV28
ASSQPTGGRAEAF
>TRBV27
ASSPGSRSGEQY
>TRBV7-6
ASSPYQGRVPETQY